What follows is one TCR beta chain and its context. Its matching antigen is unknown. V lost 5 bases and J lost 5, with 12 bases in between. Germline CDR1 reads MNHEY; CDR2 reads SVGAGI. The length of the CDR3 is 13 residues. Primers used in a second PCR of roughly 6 to 12 cycles were a sample-barcoded 5' primer and a J-beta primer mix. Each cDNA molecule was tagged by a template-switch adaptor with 12 random nucleotides. Per-sample output comprised a minimum of 3 million paired-end reads containing CDR3. MiXCR was run by TCRdb on the 5' RACE reads, yielding one entry per CDR3 protein. The sample contains some 640,000 distinct CDR3 sequences, 45% to 50% of which appear only once. These data are taken from a study of blood T cells in healthy people across ages. Study-wide findings and caveats: Donors of long life had a larger count of naive CD4+ cells and greater diversity than aged donors. Per-million-T-cell TCR beta diversity fell roughly linearly with age.

The sequence derives from an older woman in good health. The chain combines TRBV6-5 with TRBJ1-1; D is perhaps TRBD1 (5 bases). Sequenced: blood. CDR3 loop: CASSRGGSTEAFF. CDR3 DNA: TGTGCCAGCAGTCGGGGGGGGTCAACTGAAGCTTTCTTT.